This T cell receptor beta chain was profiled in a study of blood T cell repertoires in COVID-19 (TCRdb year 2020). Looking at the study overall: Collaborator samples came from the United States, Italy and Spain and covered acute and convalescent phases of COVID-19. The material from the prospective study consisted of cDNA or gDNA derived from T cells, B-cell-depleted T cells, or PBMCs. Subjects who had been exposed to COVID-19, were actively infected with it, or had recovered from it provided the deeply sampled blood TCRbeta repertoires that made up the dataset. The repertoires were made available in a free public database intended to serve as a resource for research on the immune response to SARS-CoV-2. The samples were drawn from two sources: the first 160 participants of the ongoing ImmuneRACE study, and over 1,000 subjects contributed by 6 global collaborators. A de-identified subject ID, COVID-19 status, age in years and sex were almost always included in the sample metadata. HLA class I and class II types, where available, came from metadata supplied by the sample provider rather than from assay-based typing.

The full study reports these points: The amount of clinical and demographic metadata varied by source and participant and was provided uncurated.

Whole blood was collected in K2EDTA tubes by collaborating institutions according to the institutions' own protocols. For TCRbeta analysis, collaborators shipped samples in one of three forms: frozen whole blood, isolated PBMCs, or DNA extracted from either of those sample types. The immunoSEQ Assay, a bias-controlled multiplex PCR, was used to amplify TCRbeta CDR3 regions from genomic DNA. The source study handled its data this way. Nucleated cell counts per sample were estimated from amplification of reference gene primers within the assay. To quantify the absolute abundance of each unique TCRbeta CDR3 rearrangement, sequence reads were collapsed and filtered. For each sample, productive Simpson clonality was calculated as the square root of Simpson's diversity index over productive rearrangements. The source is immuneACCESS, and TCRdb retained only in-frame sequences with V and J called. Part of the clones is not carried over; for the studies checked, unresolved V genes explain less than half of this, and the remainder is unexplained. That table supplies the V and J calls and clone size; D and trimming were determined from the DNA. The sample data list a few hundred thousand clones, and about 89% of these were observed just once. The ten most abundant clones make up 2% to 2.5% of the sample.

About this clone itself: Its antigen is not yet known. No base quality values were provided; no much bigger clone lies one nucleotide off.

CDR3 length: 16 amino acids, cysteine to phenylalanine. Only the CDR3 part of the read is kept: 48 bases, read in frame from the first base. The V and J ends are trimmed by 4 bases and 11 bases, leaving 22 bases between them. Taken from the germline V gene, the CDR1 and CDR2 loops are SGHRS and YFSETQ. This sequence uses TRBV5-1 and TRBJ1-6, with no confidently assigned D gene. The source material was peripheral blood. This TCR derives from a man aged 50 to 59 with acute or convalescent COVID-19. The CDR3 corresponds to CASSPLGRSLKPPLHF. The DNA sequence follows: TGCGCCAGCAGCCCACTAGGACGTTCCCTTAAGCCACCCCTCCACTTT.